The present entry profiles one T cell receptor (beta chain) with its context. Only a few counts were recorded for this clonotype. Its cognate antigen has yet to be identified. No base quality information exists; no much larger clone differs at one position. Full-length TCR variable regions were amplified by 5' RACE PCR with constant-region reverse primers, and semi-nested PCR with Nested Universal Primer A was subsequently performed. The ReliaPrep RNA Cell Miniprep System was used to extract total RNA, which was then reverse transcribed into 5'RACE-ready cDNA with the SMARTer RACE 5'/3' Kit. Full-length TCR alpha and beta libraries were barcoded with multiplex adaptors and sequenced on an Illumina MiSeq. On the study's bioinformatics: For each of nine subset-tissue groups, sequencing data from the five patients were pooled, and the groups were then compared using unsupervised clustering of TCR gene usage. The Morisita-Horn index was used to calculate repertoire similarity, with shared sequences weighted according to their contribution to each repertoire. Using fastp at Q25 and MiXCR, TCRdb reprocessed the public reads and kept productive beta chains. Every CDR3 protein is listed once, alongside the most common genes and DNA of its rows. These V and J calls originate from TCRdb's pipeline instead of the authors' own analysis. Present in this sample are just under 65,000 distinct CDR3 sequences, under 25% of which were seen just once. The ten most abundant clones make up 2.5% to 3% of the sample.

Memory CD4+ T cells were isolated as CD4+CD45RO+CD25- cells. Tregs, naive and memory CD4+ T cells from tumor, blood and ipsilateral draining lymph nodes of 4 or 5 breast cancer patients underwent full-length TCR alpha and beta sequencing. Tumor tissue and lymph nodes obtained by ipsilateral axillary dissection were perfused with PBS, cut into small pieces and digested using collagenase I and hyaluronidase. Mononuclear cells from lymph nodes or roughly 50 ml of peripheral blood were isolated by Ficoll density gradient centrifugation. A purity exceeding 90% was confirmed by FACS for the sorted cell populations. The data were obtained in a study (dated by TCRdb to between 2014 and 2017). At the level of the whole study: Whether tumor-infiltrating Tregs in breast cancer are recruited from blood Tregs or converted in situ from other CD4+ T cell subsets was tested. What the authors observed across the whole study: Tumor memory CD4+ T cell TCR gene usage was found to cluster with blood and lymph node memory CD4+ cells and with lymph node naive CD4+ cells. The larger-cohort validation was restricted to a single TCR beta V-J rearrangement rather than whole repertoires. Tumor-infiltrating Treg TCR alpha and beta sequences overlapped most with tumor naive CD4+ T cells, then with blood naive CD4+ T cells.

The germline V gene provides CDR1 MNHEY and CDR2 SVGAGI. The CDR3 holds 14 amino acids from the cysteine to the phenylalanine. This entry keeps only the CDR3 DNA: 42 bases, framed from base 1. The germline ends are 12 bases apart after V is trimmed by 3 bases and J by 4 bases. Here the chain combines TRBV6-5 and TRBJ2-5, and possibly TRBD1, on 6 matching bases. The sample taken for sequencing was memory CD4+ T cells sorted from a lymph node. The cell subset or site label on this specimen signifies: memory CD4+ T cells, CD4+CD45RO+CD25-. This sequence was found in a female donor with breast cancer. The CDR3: CASSYNDRRETQYF. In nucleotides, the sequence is TGTGCCAGCAGTTATAATGACAGGAGAGAGACCCAGTACTTC.